This T cell receptor (beta chain) comes out of a study of early T cells in non-severe SARS-CoV-2 infection. Looking at the study overall: Sequenced bulk RNA came from whole blood that was unsorted, and chains were unpaired. Broader study findings: VDJdb matching skewed toward anti-spike CD8 responses, missing private and CD4 specificities.

Individually, cDNA molecules had unique molecular identifiers attached to them. One entry per CDR3 protein, called by TCRdb with MiXCR from the 5' RACE reads. The table has about 83,000 distinct CDR3 sequences, about 13% seen once. Note on this clonotype: Its antigen is undetermined.

The CDR3 has 17 amino acids. Deletions cut 2 bases from V and 2 bases from J, with 18 bases between. The V gene is TRBV12-3 or TRBV12-4, the J gene TRBJ2-5; TRBD2 might be the D (5 bases). Specimen: whole blood. The sequence derives from an adult who was a healthcare worker with PCR-confirmed SARS-CoV-2 infection or an uninfected control (not recorded which). In nucleotides, the CDR3 is TGTGCCAGCAGTTTAAGGCTAGCTACCCCTAGACAAGAGACCCAGTACTTC. Protein product: CASSLRLATPRQETQYF.